This TCR beta chain was sequenced for a study of blood T cell repertoires in COVID-19. Generated by immunoSEQ multiplex PCR, the TCRdb table keeps only in-frame clones and is missing some. The sample has 300,000 to 350,000 clones; over 75% are singletons. The germline CDR1 and CDR2 sequences are LGHDT and YNNKEL (reference sequence). This CDR3 region has 14 residues. Between the trimmed V and J ends, which lost 2 bases and 7 bases, there was a span of 9 bases. This clone was counted a single time. This chain links TRBV3-1 (or the pseudogene TRBV3-2) with TRBJ1-6; D remains unclear. The receptor comes from a woman in her twenties or thirties with COVID-19, enrolled during active disease. Sequenced: peripheral blood. CDR3 region: CASSQLTGNSPLHF. CDR3 bases: TGTGCCAGCAGCCAACTCACGGGGAATTCACCCCTCCACTTT.